This T cell receptor beta chain was obtained from a study of CD8 T cells in ankylosing spondylitis. Whole-study findings and limits: Seemingly characteristic of ankylosing spondylitis blood was a TCR beta motif consisting of about 8 highly homologous variants.

This clonotype has ten or more counts. Its antigen is currently unknown. The CDR3 spans 14 residues. Trimming cost V 6 bases and J 4 bases; bases outside gene matches: 8. Researchers built TCR beta libraries using quantitative 5'-RACE with molecular barcodes. MiXCR was run by TCRdb on the 5' RACE reads, yielding one entry per CDR3 protein. The profile shows some 140,000 distinct CDR3 sequences, about an eighth of them singletons. The chain combines TRBV12-3 or TRBV12-4 with TRBJ1-2; 7 positions match TRBD1. The material sequenced was blood, either unsorted or a sorted T cell fraction (not recorded which). The receptor was isolated from a female donor with ankylosing spondylitis or in good health (not recorded which). CDR3 residues: CASSLNRGGYGYTF. As DNA, the CDR3 is TGTGCCAGCAGCCTGAACAGGGGAGGCTATGGCTACACCTTC.